The rows below give T cell receptor beta chains drawn from one sample of a study of post-analysis software for immune sequencing data. TCRdb re-called the PCR reads with MiXCR, one entry per CDR3 protein. Among more than 450,000 distinct CDR3 sequences listed, less than 40% were seen once. The specimen was blood. The receptors here all came from a girl aged 2-17 years with multiple sclerosis. CDR3s include the opening cysteine and the closing phenylalanine or tryptophan. Each record gives: clone size, J gene, D gene, V gene, CDR3 protein, CDR3 DNA. The D gene is left open where the match is weak. Not every row has a clone size; where given, it reads once, few, many or a size class.

>many|TRBJ2-5|-|TRBV29-1
CSVVLGETQYF
TGCAGCGTTGTGCTGGGGGAGACCCAGTACTTC
>-|TRBJ1-1|-|TRBV6-6
CASSPHTRVREAFF
TGTGCCAGCAGCCCTCATACCAGGGTACGGGAAGCTTTCTTT
>-|TRBJ2-7|-|TRBV11-2
CASSLDWEDGEQYF
TGTGCCAGCAGCTTAGATTGGGAGGACGGTGAGCAGTACTTC
>-|TRBJ2-3|TRBD2|TRBV10-3
CANQRDNTDTQYF
TGTGCCAACCAGCGGGATAATACAGATACGCAGTATTTT
>-|TRBJ2-1|-|TRBV12-5
CASGLRYNEQFF
TGTGCTAGTGGCCTTAGATACAATGAGCAGTTCTTC
>-|TRBJ1-1|-|TRBV20-1
CSASVSPNTEAFF
TGCAGTGCTAGTGTCAGTCCGAACACTGAAGCTTTCTTT
>few|TRBJ2-7|-|TRBV7-9
CASSPWGASYEQYF
TGTGCCAGCAGCCCCTGGGGGGCTTCCTACGAGCAGTACTTC
>few|TRBJ2-1|-|TRBV5-1
CASSTDNEQFF
TGCGCCAGCAGCACGGACAATGAGCAGTTCTTC
>-|TRBJ2-5|TRBD2|TRBV14
CASSQDRAGGRETQYF
TGTGCCAGCAGCCAAGATCGCGCGGGGGGCCGGGAGACCCAGTACTTC
>-|TRBJ1-1|-|TRBV11-2
CASSREGKGGTEAFF
TGTGCCAGCAGCAGGGAGGGGAAAGGGGGCACTGAAGCTTTCTTT
>-|TRBJ2-7|-|TRBV6-6
CASRLGELEQYF
TGTGCCAGCAGATTAGGGGAGTTGGAGCAGTACTTC
>few|TRBJ2-3|TRBD1|TRBV15
CATSREGTGVDTQYF
TGTGCCACCAGCAGAGAAGGGACAGGGGTAGATACGCAGTATTTT
>-|TRBJ2-7|TRBD2|TRBV10-3
CASSDLSGVDEQYF
TGTGCCAGCAGTGATCTTAGCGGGGTCGACGAGCAGTACTTC
>-|TRBJ1-5|-|TRBV19
CASMRIMGGNQPQHF
TGTGCCAGTATGAGAATAATGGGCGGCAATCAGCCCCAGCATTTT
>-|TRBJ2-7|TRBD1|TRBV10-3
CAISATGQSYEQYF
TGTGCCATCAGTGCTACGGGACAGTCCTACGAGCAGTACTTC
>-|TRBJ2-1|TRBD2|TRBV18
CASSPQRGGRSEQFF
TGTGCCAGCTCACCCCAGCGGGGGGGCCGGAGTGAGCAGTTCTTC
>-|TRBJ2-1|TRBD1|TRBV24-1
CATSDLSAGTGGGEQFF
TGTGCCACCAGTGATTTGAGCGCTGGGACAGGGGGGGGTGAGCAGTTCTTC
>-|TRBJ2-1|TRBD2|TRBV12-3/TRBV12-4
CASSPDGASGGASYNEQFF
TGTGCCAGCAGTCCGGACGGGGCTAGCGGGGGGGCCTCCTACAATGAGCAGTTCTTC
>-|TRBJ2-1|-|TRBV29-1
CSVEWGNEQFF
TGCAGCGTTGAATGGGGAAATGAGCAGTTCTTC
>-|TRBJ1-2|-|TRBV6-6
CASSYLSGGYTF
TGTGCCAGCAGTTACTTGAGTGGAGGCTACACCTTC
>once|TRBJ1-4|-|TRBV7-2
CASSLVYNEKLFF
TGTGCCAGCAGCTTAGTGTATAATGAAAAACTGTTTTTT
>-|TRBJ1-1|-|TRBV3-1
CASSQDGSGTEAFF
TGTGCCAGCAGCCAAGATGGCTCAGGGACTGAAGCTTTCTTT
>many|TRBJ2-3|-|TRBV4-2
CASSQNPGGGTDTQYF
TGTGCCAGCAGCCAAAACCCAGGAGGCGGCACAGATACGCAGTATTTT
>-|TRBJ2-1|TRBD1|TRBV5-5
CASIRTGGYNEQFF
TGTGCCAGCATCCGGACAGGGGGGTACAATGAGCAGTTCTTC
>-|TRBJ1-2|-|TRBV20-1
CSSGNLNYGYTF
TGCAGCTCAGGGAATCTGAACTATGGCTACACCTTC
>-|TRBJ2-5|TRBD1|TRBV5-5
CASSSTRGHQETQYF
TGTGCCAGCAGCTCCACCAGGGGGCACCAAGAGACCCAGTACTTC
>few|TRBJ2-3|-|TRBV10-3
CATTGRTAGGTDTQYF
TGTGCCACCACCGGGAGGACCGCAGGGGGCACAGATACGCAGTATTTT
>-|TRBJ2-1|TRBD1|TRBV3-1
CASSHLDRGGDEQFF
TGTGCCAGCAGCCACTTAGACAGGGGGGGGGATGAGCAGTTCTTC
>-|TRBJ2-1|-|TRBV28
CASSLGGDRFF
TGTGCCAGCAGTTTAGGGGGAGATCGGTTCTTC
>many|TRBJ2-5|-|TRBV5-6
CASSLGVVQETQYF
TGTGCCAGCAGCTTGGGGGTAGTCCAAGAGACCCAGTACTTC
>-|TRBJ2-2|-|TRBV10-3
CAISAGELFF
TGTGCCATCAGTGCTGGGGAGCTGTTTTTT
>-|TRBJ1-2|-|TRBV20-1
CSARDLTVDSNYGYTF
TGCAGTGCTAGAGATCTCACGGTCGACTCTAACTATGGCTACACCTTC
>-|TRBJ2-5|TRBD2|TRBV24-1
CATSDGTSGPYQETQYF
TGTGCCACCAGTGATGGGACTAGCGGACCCTACCAAGAGACCCAGTACTTC
>-|TRBJ2-1|TRBD1|TRBV29-1
CSVGTGGGIYNEQFF
TGCAGCGTTGGGACAGGGGGTGGGATTTACAATGAGCAGTTCTTC
>few|TRBJ2-3|-|TRBV4-1
CASSQEGGTDTQYF
TGCGCCAGCAGCCAAGAGGGGGGCACAGATACGCAGTATTTT
>few|TRBJ1-4|-|TRBV6-5
CASSYSGATNEKLFF
TGTGCCAGCAGTTACTCGGGTGCAACTAATGAAAAACTGTTTTTT
>once|TRBJ1-1|-|TRBV20-1
CSARTALNTEAFF
TGCAGTGCCCGGACAGCCCTGAACACTGAAGCTTTCTTT
>few|TRBJ2-2|TRBD2|TRBV2
CASSRAGAVNTGELFF
TGTGCCAGCAGTAGAGCGGGGGCCGTGAACACCGGGGAGCTGTTTTTT
>few|TRBJ2-5|TRBD1|TRBV20-1
CSAKTGGAGETQYF
TGCAGTGCCAAGACAGGGGGCGCAGGGGAGACCCAGTACTTC
>-|TRBJ2-7|TRBD1|TRBV5-1
CASKGTGDSVEQYF
TGCGCCAGCAAGGGGACAGGGGATTCAGTCGAGCAGTACTTC
>-|TRBJ2-5|TRBD2|TRBV29-1
CSVEGGGWEETQYF
TGCAGCGTTGAAGGGGGGGGATGGGAAGAGACCCAGTACTTC
>-|TRBJ2-5|-|TRBV20-1
CSARALGRVRGTQYF
TGCAGTGCTAGAGCCCTGGGCAGGGTCCGGGGGACCCAGTACTTC
>-|TRBJ1-2|-|TRBV20-1
CSAETQSHYGYTF
TGCAGTGCTGAAACCCAATCCCACTATGGCTACACCTTC
>-|TRBJ1-2|TRBD1|TRBV12-3/TRBV12-4
CASSRQGGIGYTF
TGTGCCAGCAGTCGACAGGGAGGAATTGGCTACACCTTC
>-|TRBJ2-3|TRBD2|TRBV5-1
CASSPGRGSTDTQYF
TGCGCCAGCAGCCCGGGGAGGGGAAGCACAGATACGCAGTATTTT
>few|TRBJ2-3|TRBD1|TRBV7-3
CASSLGQGWREDTQYF
TGTGCCAGCAGCTTGGGACAGGGATGGAGAGAAGATACGCAGTATTTT
>-|TRBJ1-1|-|TRBV5-5
CASSLVGNRAEAFF
TGTGCCAGCAGCTTGGTGGGTAATCGCGCTGAAGCTTTCTTT
>-|TRBJ2-2|TRBD1|TRBV28
CASSPGTGNTGELFF
TGTGCCAGCAGTCCCGGGACAGGGAACACCGGGGAGCTGTTTTTT
>-|TRBJ1-2|-|TRBV29-1
CSAGDGGYTF
TGCAGCGCTGGCGACGGCGGCTACACCTTC